The TCR beta chain described here comes from a study of cytotoxic CD8 clonotypes in ibrutinib-treated CLL. The wider study: Partial responses numbered around 24 and complete responses 2; after a median about 74 months, roughly 14 stayed remitted and 12 progressed. Study-wide points: Clonality at baseline surpassed age-matched healthy donors and tracked circulating CD8+ T-cell counts. Stable or contracted on treatment, public clonotypes were also uncommon.

Germline CDR1 and CDR2: MRHNA and SNTAGT. J was trimmed by 4 bases and V by 5 bases; bases with no gene match: 10. CDR3 length: 16 residues. Of note for this clone: Its antigen is not known.

Measured with immunoSEQ multiplex PCR; TCRdb has only the in-frame clones, and not every one. Of around 130,000 clones in the sample, less than 90% were seen once. J is TRBJ2-7 and V is TRBV6-4, with 11 positions matching TRBD1. The sequenced sample was PBMCs, obtained after 24 months of ibrutinib treatment. The sequence derives from a human donor with chronic lymphocytic leukemia. The CDR3 loop reads CASSNHRTGGWYEQYF. In DNA, the CDR3 is TGTGCCAGCAGTAACCATAGGACAGGGGGCTGGTACGAGCAGTACTTC.